The sequence of this T cell receptor beta chain was determined in a study of cytomegalovirus exposure and HLA in healthy donors (dated by TCRdb to about 2017). In the study overall: An earlier analysis of roughly 500 of the donors reported approximately 300 Gb of sequence data and 117 million unique TCR beta sequences obtained from about 179 million T cells. Roughly 5 DR-DQ haplotypes were handled as single units for association and clustering, since linkage in the cohort was strong. The number of typed donors differed by locus: about 629-630 for A, B, C, DRB1 and DQB1; some 540 for DQA1; around 610 for DPA1; and around 470 for DPB1. A later genetic analysis took genome-wide SNP genotypes for about three fifths of the 666 donors and used that subset as a discovery cohort. In a later analysis, previously published TCR beta repertoires from roughly 710 donors were re-analyzed and high-resolution HLA genotyping was added so that TCR occurrence patterns could be studied. Roughly 310 gigabases of sequencing data and approximately 80 million unique TCR sequences were included in an early release covering roughly 600 HLA-typed donors. Of the approximately 400 genotyped donors, about 80% fell in the genetic ancestry cluster associated with self-reported Caucasian donors. The aim of the study was to test whether cataloging public T cell receptors could identify signatures of past pathogen exposure. Class I and class II HLA loci were covered by the typing at four-digit resolution. Among around 400 genotyped donors of the cohort, an average of approximately 240,000 unique TCR beta nucleotide sequences were sequenced per donor, roughly 20% of them non-productive. The study combined high-throughput TCR immunosequencing, statistical association of individual TCRs with disease status, and machine learning to predict cytomegalovirus infection status. Every discovery cohort repertoire had been produced on one sequencing platform. Rather than drawing on any new phenotypic data, the later analysis identified candidate immune exposures from TCR beta sequences and the way those sequences occurred across donors. Using immunosequencing, the study profiled T cell repertoires from approximately 700 subjects and related those repertoires to cytomegalovirus serostatus. Besides the first cohort of approximately 710 subjects, a separate validation cohort made up of roughly 120 different subjects was used. An earlier analysis of several hundred of the donors applied high-throughput TCR beta sequencing to assess whether each TCR beta V gene segment acted as functional or pseudogenic. Donor age, sex, ethnicity and CMV serostatus were compiled together with the repertoire data.

The CDR3 numbers 13 residues from cysteine through phenylalanine. The sequence is cut down to CDR3 DNA, 39 bases in frame from base 1. V drops 7 bases and J drops 7 bases, leaving 16 bases in between. From a lookup of the germline V gene (reference sequence), CDR1 and CDR2 are MNHNY and SVGAGI. Preparation of the library involved the immunoSEQ multiplex PCR assay. A mixture of 60 forward primers for TCR Vbeta segments and 13 reverse primers for TCR Jbeta segments was used in the multiplex PCR. The CDR3 region of rearranged TCR beta genes was amplified from genomic DNA with a multiplex PCR assay. On the Illumina HiSeq System, the amplified TCR beta libraries were sequenced as 87-base-pair reads. The study's own analysis went as follows. A later analysis counted about 80 million unique TCR beta chains across the 550 to 800 repertoires, and 10 million to 12 million of these chains were shared by at least two donors. Raw reads were error-corrected and collapsed into unique sequences by a nearest-neighbor algorithm in which closely related sequences were merged to remove PCR and sequencing errors. V, D and J gene segments were assigned by aligning CDR3 sequences to IMGT reference sequences. For a sequence to be retained, at least a six-nucleotide match to both a V gene segment and a J gene segment was required. Rearrangements were classified as productive when the CDR3 lacked stop codons and remained in frame with V and J, and all other rearrangements were classified as non-productive. CDR3 was defined by IMGT convention, running from the second conserved V-encoded cysteine to the conserved J-encoded phenylalanine. In an earlier analysis of 550 to 650 of the donors, sequences lacking an unambiguous match to a single V gene segment were excluded. An earlier analysis of over 450 of the donors classified V segments as functional when productive rearrangements were above 56.7% and as segregating when the standard deviation between donors was above 5%. A statistical classification framework was developed to diagnose cytomegalovirus status using the catalog of TCR beta chain sequences. In a later analysis, TCR nucleotide sequences were compared against IMGT/GENE-DB human TR gene sequences so that V and J genes could be assigned. The TCRdist pipeline was used in a later analysis to assign CDR3 sequences and most-parsimonious VDJ recombination scenarios. In a later analysis, every TCR beta chain was defined by the combination of its CDR3 amino acid sequence and its V-gene family, and reads without a unique V-gene family were dropped. A later analysis removed 450 to 600 highly shared, low-generation-probability nucleotide sequences to deal with suspected cross-contamination and a sequencing artifact. In a later analysis, a clonal expansion index for each public chain was calculated from normalized within-repertoire ranks of inferred template counts. In a later analysis, generation probabilities were computed with a VDJ recombination model fitted to out-of-frame rearrangements, and the resulting probabilities were checked against IGoR. In a later analysis, TCR-TCR, TCR-HLA and TCR-CMV co-occurrence was scored with hypergeometric tests, and a repertoire-size bias correction was applied to TCR pairs. False discovery rates were estimated in a later analysis by permuting HLA or CMV assignments 20 times. In a later analysis, co-occurring TCRs were grouped using DBSCAN, and TCRdist sequence similarity was added for clustering within HLA-allele-positive subsets. Repertoires with fewer than 30,000 or more than 120,000 public chains were left out of co-occurrence clustering, as were roughly five repertoires with anomalous nucleotide sharing. TCRdb took over this immuneACCESS table, retaining in-frame rearrangements with V and J assigned. Such tables are incomplete; in checked studies, under half of the missing clones stem from an unresolved V gene, and the remainder is unexplained. That table furnishes V, J and clone size, whereas the DNA furnished D and trimming. This sample is represented by some 200,000 clones; 70% to 80% of them were singletons. The ten largest make up 0.22% of the sample.

To note about this clone: What antigen it recognizes has not been identified. No base qualities exist here, and no much larger clone lies one base off it.

In total, 500 to 700 healthy bone marrow donors made up the cohort. At the time of sampling, all cohort members were nominally healthy, though unrecorded immune exposures were likely present. The donor was CMV seronegative and belonged to the group of around 350 seronegative cohort members. Each donor provided a peripheral blood sample, and peripheral blood mononuclear cells were used for TCR beta sequencing. The Qiagen DNeasy Blood Extraction Kit was used to extract genomic DNA from the blood cell samples. Findings and caveats that apply to the study as a whole: According to a later genetic analysis, donors in an Asian-associated ancestry cluster had fewer N-insertions in productive TCRs than the approximately 700-donor mean. In a later analysis, TCR association rates were found to vary across HLA loci, with the most associated TCRs seen for DRB1 alleles and the fewest for HLA-C alleles. Because counts were too low, about 18 rarely observed V segments, including chromosome 9 orphons, were left out of the earlier analysis of about 500 of the donors. Correlated functional status among segregating V segments might be attributable to linkage disequilibrium, but an unknown experimental factor could not be ruled out. When HLA alleles, especially DR and DQ, strongly co-occurred, TCR associations were difficult to assign to individual alleles. This cohort had only TCR beta chains sequenced, and the lack of alpha or paired-chain data limited which features could be detected. Most CMV-associated TCR beta chains appeared to be HLA-restricted in a later analysis, and the HLA associations seemed to be driven largely by CMV exposure. A later analysis associated 16,951 TCR beta sequences with specific HLA alleles at a false discovery rate of 0.05. Because some donors lacked HLA typing at each locus, the association tests relied only on the typed subset. A further reported finding was that TCR beta sequences accurately predicted the HLA-A and HLA-B alleles for most subjects in the first cohort. The presence/absence analyses assumed that sequencing depth was roughly uniform across donors, and that assumption may not be true. For the cohort, immune exposure information was limited to CMV serostatus. In both the original and validation cohorts, the classifier was reported to diagnose cytomegalovirus status with high specificity and sensitivity. A later analysis reported that several top co-occurrence clusters appeared linked to parvovirus B19, influenza, CMV and Epstein-Barr virus. The 87-base-pair reads could not distinguish some IMGT-functional V segments, including TRBV6-2 and TRBV6-3, so those segments were excluded. The study listed 164 TCR beta chains as associated with cytomegalovirus. The authors suggested that the approach could potentially be generalized to other disease states and immunological phenotypes. The sequencing pipeline was judged likely to have produced a cluster of highly shared sequence variants as a technical artifact. In a later analysis, HLA-associated TCR beta chains were found to be more clonally expanded and to have lower generation probabilities than equally common non-associated chains. Broadly in line with IMGT annotations, most TCR beta V segments showed up in productive rearrangements about 87% or about 30% of the time in an earlier analysis of around 550 of the donors. In vitro tests confirmed that a few of the cytomegalovirus-associated TCR beta chains recognize cytomegalovirus antigens. While some public TCRs were present in many individuals, most TCR sequences turned up only very rarely across donors. A later genetic analysis associated a missense DCLRE1C variant with V-gene and J-gene trimming of TCR beta chains, and an independent cohort replicated the association.

The sequenced sample was PBMCs. Here the chain combines TRBV6-6 and TRBJ1-2; TRBD1 is possibly the D segment (6 matching bases). The source is a girl aged 2-10 years in good health and CMV-seronegative. Read as DNA, the sequence is TGTGCCAGCACCTCGGGGGGGGCGGGTGGCTACACCTTC. Its translation is CASTSGGAGGYTF.